Included here is one T cell receptor (beta chain) sequence, with context. The data belong to a study of T cell responses to AZD1222 COVID-19 vaccine. Analysis merged second doses at about 4 or about 12 weeks. This table comes from immunoSEQ multiplex PCR, and its TCRdb copy is limited to in-frame clones, with some not included. The sample holds some 130,000 clones; 91% are singletons and the top ten take approximately 2.1%. The receptor's source is an adult who received the AZD1222 COVID-19 vaccine. The input for sequencing was peripheral blood, taken 28 days after the second AZD1222 dose.

The CDR3 DNA sequence: TGTGCCAGCAGTTTCTCAGACAGGAACACTGAAGCTTTCTTT. This gives the protein CASSFSDRNTEAFF. The chain is built from TRBV6-5 and TRBJ1-1; D possibly corresponds to TRBD1 (5 bases). V shed 4 bases and J shed 1 base, with 10 bases lying between them. The CDR3 spans 14 residues. CDR1 and CDR2 (germline): MNHEY, SVGAGI.